This TCR beta chain was sequenced for a study of blood T cell repertoires in COVID-19. Looked up from germline, CDR1 is SGDLS and CDR2 is YYNGEE. V lost 2 bases, J lost 7 bases, and 13 bases lay in between. The CDR3 totals 15 residues. The table came from immunoSEQ multiplex PCR; TCRdb's copy has only in-frame clones and leaves some out. Of approximately 250,000 clones detected, roughly 84% appear once; the ten largest clones hold 6% to 9.5%. The receptor was isolated from a woman in her 50s with acute or convalescent COVID-19. Sequencing input: peripheral blood. The V call is TRBV9, the J call TRBJ1-6, with D perhaps TRBD1 (6 bases). The CDR3 nucleotides are TGTGCCAGCAGCGTCCCCGGGACAATAAATTCACCCCTCCACTTT. This gives the protein CASSVPGTINSPLHF.